These T cell receptor beta chains were read from a single sample in a study of blood T cell repertoires in COVID-19. Only in-frame clones appear in the TCRdb table, and some are missing; sequencing was by immunoSEQ multiplex PCR. This table holds around 26,000 clones, 92% found once. Sequencing used peripheral blood. The source is a human donor in a cohort sampled during active COVID-19. Both conserved end residues are part of each CDR3. D genes are given only for firm matches. The size field is filled for only some rows; it gives once, few, many or a size class.

cdr3_aa: CASNRGINEKLFF
cdr3_nt: TGTGCCAGCAACAGGGGGATAAATGAAAAACTGTTTTTT
j_call: TRBJ1-4
clone_size: .
v_call: TRBV11-2
d_call: TRBD1

cdr3_aa: CASSPLAGGLKNIQYF
cdr3_nt: TGTGCCAGCTCACCTCTAGCGGGGGGACTCAAAAACATTCAGTACTTC
j_call: TRBJ2-4
clone_size: .
v_call: TRBV18
d_call: TRBD2

cdr3_aa: CASGFQGDQETQYF
cdr3_nt: TGCGCCAGCGGATTTCAGGGGGACCAAGAGACCCAGTACTTC
j_call: TRBJ2-5
clone_size: .
v_call: TRBV23-1
d_call: TRBD1

cdr3_aa: CASSSIRDRGDNEQFF
cdr3_nt: TGTGCCAGCAGCTCTATTCGGGACAGGGGGGACAATGAGCAGTTCTTC
j_call: TRBJ2-1
clone_size: .
v_call: TRBV7-6
d_call: TRBD1

cdr3_aa: CSAGTGDGYTF
cdr3_nt: TGCAGTGCGGGGACAGGGGACGGCTACACCTTC
j_call: TRBJ1-2
clone_size: .
v_call: TRBV20-1
d_call: TRBD1

cdr3_aa: CASSRGGGGTPDTQYF
cdr3_nt: TGTGCCAGCAGCCGCGGCGGCGGGGGAACCCCAGATACGCAGTATTTT
j_call: TRBJ2-3
clone_size: .
v_call: TRBV3-1/TRBV3-2
d_call: TRBD2

cdr3_aa: CASSLRIWRGGNEQFF
cdr3_nt: TGTGCCAGCAGCCTCCGAATATGGAGGGGGGGAAATGAGCAGTTCTTC
j_call: TRBJ2-1
clone_size: .
v_call: TRBV3-1/TRBV3-2
d_call: .

cdr3_aa: CASSGGGQSQPQHF
cdr3_nt: TGTGCCAGCAGTGGAGGAGGGCAGTCTCAGCCCCAGCATTTT
j_call: TRBJ1-5
clone_size: once
v_call: TRBV2
d_call: .

cdr3_aa: CASSPGQNTGELFF
cdr3_nt: TGTGCCAGCAGCCCCGGACAGAACACCGGGGAGCTGTTTTTT
j_call: TRBJ2-2
clone_size: .
v_call: TRBV7-9
d_call: .

cdr3_aa: CATSRGDRDTGELFF
cdr3_nt: TGTGCCACCAGCAGGGGGGACAGGGACACCGGGGAGCTGTTTTTT
j_call: TRBJ2-2
clone_size: .
v_call: TRBV15
d_call: TRBD1

cdr3_aa: CASETGDNSPLHF
cdr3_nt: TGTGCCAGCGAAACAGGGGACAATTCACCCCTCCACTTT
j_call: TRBJ1-6
clone_size: .
v_call: TRBV19
d_call: TRBD1

cdr3_aa: CASSLVVETSGEETQYF
cdr3_nt: TGTGCCAGCAGCTTAGTGGTGGAGACTAGCGGGGAAGAGACCCAGTACTTC
j_call: TRBJ2-5
clone_size: .
v_call: TRBV7-6
d_call: TRBD2

cdr3_aa: CASSQTTPKQGAGNTIYF
cdr3_nt: TGCGCCAGCAGTCAAACCACCCCCAAACAGGGGGCGGGAAACACCATATATTTT
j_call: TRBJ1-3
clone_size: .
v_call: TRBV23-1
d_call: TRBD1

cdr3_aa: CASSLEAGREKLFF
cdr3_nt: TGCGCCAGCAGCTTGGAGGCAGGGCGGGAAAAACTGTTTTTT
j_call: TRBJ1-4
clone_size: .
v_call: TRBV5-1
d_call: .

cdr3_aa: CASSQGSTVNYGYTF
cdr3_nt: TGTGCCAGCAGCCAAGGGTCGACTGTGAACTATGGCTACACCTTC
j_call: TRBJ1-2
clone_size: few
v_call: TRBV14
d_call: .

cdr3_aa: CASSQQEVNQPQHF
cdr3_nt: TGTGCCAGCAGCCAACAGGAGGTCAATCAGCCCCAGCATTTT
j_call: TRBJ1-5
clone_size: .
v_call: TRBV3-1/TRBV3-2
d_call: .

cdr3_aa: CATRDSSYEQYF
cdr3_nt: TGTGCCACCAGGGACAGCTCCTACGAGCAGTACTTC
j_call: TRBJ2-7
clone_size: .
v_call: TRBV19
d_call: TRBD1

cdr3_aa: CASSQEETLETQYF
cdr3_nt: TGTGCCAGCAGCCAAGAGGAGACTTTGGAGACCCAGTACTTC
j_call: TRBJ2-5
clone_size: .
v_call: TRBV14
d_call: .

cdr3_aa: CASSPGTYSTGELFF
cdr3_nt: TGTGCCAGCAGCCCGGGGACTTACTCCACCGGGGAGCTGTTTTTT
j_call: TRBJ2-2
clone_size: .
v_call: TRBV7-6
d_call: .

cdr3_aa: CATSIEQVANYGYTF
cdr3_nt: TGTGCCACCAGCATTGAGCAGGTTGCTAACTATGGCTACACCTTC
j_call: TRBJ1-2
clone_size: .
v_call: TRBV15
d_call: .

cdr3_aa: CASSEVPDREKLFF
cdr3_nt: TGTGCCAGCAGTGAAGTGCCGGACAGGGAAAAACTGTTTTTT
j_call: TRBJ1-4
clone_size: .
v_call: TRBV6-1
d_call: TRBD1

cdr3_aa: CASRGGLHLNTEAFF
cdr3_nt: TGTGCCAGCCGGGGTGGGCTACATCTGAACACTGAAGCTTTCTTT
j_call: TRBJ1-1
clone_size: .
v_call: TRBV6-5
d_call: .

cdr3_aa: CASSLEATGFNSPLHF
cdr3_nt: TGCGCCAGCAGCTTGGAGGCGACAGGGTTTAATTCACCCCTCCACTTT
j_call: TRBJ1-6
clone_size: .
v_call: TRBV5-1
d_call: TRBD1

cdr3_aa: CTSSQEWNRNGNQPQHF
cdr3_nt: TGCACCAGCAGCCAAGAATGGAACAGGAATGGCAATCAGCCCCAGCATTTT
j_call: TRBJ1-5
clone_size: .
v_call: TRBV1
d_call: .

cdr3_aa: CASSGNRAPYNEQFF
cdr3_nt: TGTGCCAGCAGCGGCAACAGGGCCCCCTACAATGAGCAGTTCTTC
j_call: TRBJ2-1
clone_size: .
v_call: TRBV9
d_call: .

cdr3_aa: CASSIPPTDTQYF
cdr3_nt: TGTGCCAGTAGTATCCCCCCTACGGATACGCAGTATTTT
j_call: TRBJ2-3
clone_size: .
v_call: TRBV19
d_call: .

cdr3_aa: CASSAQGARIDTQYF
cdr3_nt: TGCGCCAGCAGCGCACAGGGGGCGCGGATAGATACGCAGTATTTT
j_call: TRBJ2-3
clone_size: .
v_call: TRBV5-1
d_call: TRBD1